This T cell receptor beta chain was retrieved from a study of cytomegalovirus exposure and HLA in healthy donors. General study results and limits: Previous analysis showed most TCR beta V segments were productive about 90% or about 30% of the time. A missense variant in DCLRE1C was later tied to TCR beta V- and J-gene trimming.

Looked up from germline, CDR1 is SGDLS and CDR2 is YYNGEE. The V and J ends lost 0 bases and 8 bases respectively, with 18 bases between them. This CDR3 contains 16 residues. PCR used 60 Vbeta primers and 13 Jbeta primers. The authors' processing: The count from a later analysis was some 83 million unique TCR beta chains, some 9.9 million of them shared. The method was immunoSEQ multiplex PCR; TCRdb's version includes in-frame clones alone and lacks a portion of them. D and trimming were read from the DNA, whereas the V and J calls and clone size are those reported in that table. The data show some 80,000 clones, with roughly a tenth seen just once and around 26% held by the top ten. About this clone itself: Antigen unknown.

The sequencing input was PBMCs. The chain is built from TRBV9 and TRBJ2-1; weak D call: TRBD2 (7 bases). The source is a man in his 60s in good health and CMV-seropositive. CDR3 sequence (DNA): TGTGCCAGCAGCGTAGGGGGCGGGGGCCGGAGGGATGAGCAGTTCTTC. This encodes CASSVGGGGRRDEQFF.